The next 16 T cell receptor beta chains were all read from a single sample in a study of cytomegalovirus exposure and HLA in healthy donors listed by TCRdb under 2017. The library relied on the immunoSEQ multiplex PCR assay. The multiplex PCR relied on a mix of 60 forward primers for TCR Vbeta segments and 13 reverse primers for TCR Jbeta segments. This immuneACCESS table, as held by TCRdb, lists in-frame sequences with V and J called but not all clones. Of the missing ones, under half trace to an unresolved V gene in checked studies; the others have no known cause. The sample table contains around 150,000 clones; only one count was recorded for approximately 79% of them. Jointly, the top ten make up about 0.91% of the sample. Specimen: PBMCs. The receptors here all came from a woman aged 45-59 years in good health and CMV-seropositive.

V gene TRBV7-9 combines with J gene TRBJ2-7; 7 positions match TRBD1. The CDR3 consists of 13 residues. Trimming removed 0 bases from V and 8 bases from J; junction bases left unmatched: 4. The V gene's germline CDR1 is SEHNR and CDR2 FQNEAQ (reference sequence). The CDR3: CASSLAGTEKQYF. The DNA of the CDR3 is TGTGCCAGCAGCTTAGCCGGGACAGAAAAGCAGTACTTC.

The chain joins TRBV7-2 to TRBJ2-7, with D perhaps TRBD1 (5 bases). Germline values: CDR1 SGHTA, CDR2 FQGNSA. The CDR3 length is 14 residues. V gave up 5 bases and J gave up 0 bases, with 11 bases separating them. This chain's CDR3 is CASSLGHFSYEQYF. The CDR3 DNA reads TGTGCCAGCAGCCTCGGACACTTCTCCTACGAGCAGTACTTC.

V gene TRBV7-2 combines with J gene TRBJ1-2, with a tentative D call TRBD1 (6 bases). V lost 6 bases to trimming and J lost 4 bases, with 15 bases between them. The CDR3 has 14 amino acids. Per germline, CDR1 SGHTA and CDR2 FQGNSA. CDR3 DNA sequence: TGTGCCAGCAGGTCCTCCAGGGGCAGCTATGGCTACACCTTC. It specifies CASRSSRGSYGYTF.

This rearrangement joins TRBV2 to TRBJ2-2, with 12 bases fitting TRBD2. J gave up 7 bases and V 7 bases, and 16 bases lay outside the gene matches. This CDR3 has 18 residues. CDR1 SNHLY and CDR2 FYNNEI come from the germline V gene. The CDR3 nucleotides are TGTGCCAGCAATTTCCTAGCGGGAGGGCCGGACGGCGGCGGGGAGCTGTTTTTT. The encoded protein is CASNFLAGGPDGGGELFF.

The chain uses TRBV28 and TRBJ2-3; TRBD2 agrees at 7 bases. With V trimmed by 3 bases and J by 6 bases, 24 bases remained unmatched. CDR3 length: 20 residues. Per germline, CDR1 MDHEN and CDR2 SYDVKM. The CDR3 is CASSFSGSGRLRVILDTQYF. DNA for the CDR3: TGTGCCAGCAGTTTCTCTGGTAGCGGGCGGCTCAGGGTTATACTCGATACGCAGTATTTT.

This clone was observed a handful of times. The rearrangement joins TRBV5-4 to TRBJ2-7, with 7 bases matching TRBD1. CDR3 length: 14 amino acids. CDR1 and CDR2 from the germline V gene are SGHNT and YYREEE (reference sequence). The trim removed 6 bases at V and 4 bases at J, leaving 10 bases unmatched. The DNA of the CDR3 is TGTGCCAGCACCAACGACAGGGAGTGGTACGAGCAGTACTTC. Translated, it gives CASTNDREWYEQYF.

The V gene is TRBV5-4, the J gene TRBJ2-7; 9 bases map to TRBD2. CDR3 length equals 15 residues. Germline values: CDR1 SGHNT, CDR2 YYREEE (reference sequence). V shed 4 bases and J 7 bases; nucleotides not matched to a gene: 12. The CDR3 nucleotides read TGTGCCAGCAGCCCGTCAGCGGGAGGTCCGTGGGAGCAGTACTTC. This sequence encodes CASSPSAGGPWEQYF.

The chain has TRBV7-2 and TRBJ2-5, with 15 nucleotides matching TRBD2. The CDR3 spans 16 residues. Germline V gene lookup returns CDR1 SGHTA and CDR2 FQGNSA. With V trimmed by 5 bases and J by 4 bases, 5 bases remained unmatched. The CDR3 bases are TGTGCCAGCAGCCCCGGACTAGCGGGGGGGCGAGAGACCCAGTACTTC. As protein: CASSPGLAGGRETQYF.

With regard to this clone: Additional DNA sequences in this sample encode the identical CDR3. The genes are TRBV6-5 and TRBJ1-2, with D perhaps TRBD1 (6 bases). The ends were cut back, 0 bases at V and 4 bases at J, with 6 bases in the middle. Per germline, CDR1 MNHEY and CDR2 SVGAGI. The CDR3 runs 13 residues. The CDR3 DNA sequence: TGTGCCAGCAGTTACTCCAGGGGCTATGGCTACACCTTC. As protein: CASSYSRGYGYTF.

CDR3 coding DNA: TGTGCCAGCAGTTACGCGGGGGGTGGTAATTATGGCTACACCTTC. It codes for CASSYAGGGNYGYTF. J is TRBJ1-2 and V is TRBV6-5; possibly TRBD1 for D (5 bases). This CDR3 is built from 15 residues. Per germline, CDR1 MNHEY and CDR2 SVGAGI. The V and J ends lost 2 bases and 5 bases respectively, with 15 bases between them.

The genes are TRBV4-1 and TRBJ1-5; D perhaps matches TRBD1 (5 bases). Per the germline V gene, CDR1 is MGHRA and CDR2 is YSYEKL. CDR3 length: 15 residues. V was clipped by 8 bases and J by 4 bases, with 18 bases between them. The CDR3 sequence is CASQVRAGLNQPQHF. CDR3 DNA sequence: TGCGCCAGCCAGGTCAGGGCAGGGTTAAATCAGCCCCAGCATTTT.

The chain employs TRBV2 and TRBJ2-2, with D tentatively TRBD1 (6 bases). V was clipped by 5 bases and J by 4 bases, with 14 bases between them. Germline V CDR1 and CDR2: SNHLY, FYNNEI. CDR3 length equals 15 residues. The CDR3 loop is CASSITGTGTGELFF. Here the CDR3 DNA reads TGTGCCAGCAGTATTACAGGGACGGGCACCGGGGAGCTGTTTTTT.

The CDR3 sequence: CASGIGLGGSEQFF. The CDR3 DNA reads as TGTGCCAGCGGAATCGGACTAGGCGGCTCTGAGCAGTTCTTC. This chain uses TRBV7-2 with TRBJ2-1; TRBD2 agrees at 7 bases. The trim removed 8 bases at V and 9 bases at J, leaving 13 bases unmatched. The CDR3 extends over 14 amino acids. The germline V gene encodes CDR1 SGHTA and CDR2 FQGNSA. The full variable domain, rest sourced from reference TRBV7-2 and TRBJ2-1, is GAGVSQSPSNKVTEKGKDVELRCDPISGHTALYWYRQSLGQGLEFLIYFQGNSAPDKSGLPSDRFSAERTGGSVSTLTIQRTQQEDSAVYLCASGIGLGGSEQFFGPGTRLTVL.

The chain is built from TRBV2 and TRBJ1-1; 9 bases line up with TRBD1. In germline, CDR1 is SNHLY, CDR2 FYNNEI. There are 14 residues in the CDR3. Trimming removed 6 bases from V and 2 bases from J; junction bases left unmatched: 4. The CDR3 DNA sequence: TGTGCCAGCAGATTGACAGGGGGTAACACTGAAGCTTTCTTT. Encoded protein: CASRLTGGNTEAFF.

This rearrangement joins TRBV14 to TRBJ2-3; 12 bases align to TRBD2. This CDR3 spans 21 amino acids. The V gene end was trimmed by 0 bases and the J gene end by 3 bases; junction bases not matched to a gene: 16. CDR1 and CDR2 (germline): SGHDN, FVKESK. The CDR3: CASSQETGRSGLAGRTDTQYF. The CDR3 DNA reads TGTGCCAGCAGCCAAGAGACCGGGAGGTCGGGACTAGCGGGCAGGACAGATACGCAGTATTTT.

This clone is a singleton in its sample. The chain is built from TRBV27 and TRBJ2-1, with TRBD2 identical over 7 bases. The CDR3 is 15 residues long. The V and J ends lost 1 base and 7 bases, in that order; junction bases with no gene match: 7. Germline-derived CDR1 and CDR2 are MNHEY and SMNVEV (reference sequence). CDR3 in DNA: TGTGCCAGCAGTTTATTTGGGGAGGGCCGTAATGAGCAGTTCTTC. Translation gives CASSLFGEGRNEQFF.